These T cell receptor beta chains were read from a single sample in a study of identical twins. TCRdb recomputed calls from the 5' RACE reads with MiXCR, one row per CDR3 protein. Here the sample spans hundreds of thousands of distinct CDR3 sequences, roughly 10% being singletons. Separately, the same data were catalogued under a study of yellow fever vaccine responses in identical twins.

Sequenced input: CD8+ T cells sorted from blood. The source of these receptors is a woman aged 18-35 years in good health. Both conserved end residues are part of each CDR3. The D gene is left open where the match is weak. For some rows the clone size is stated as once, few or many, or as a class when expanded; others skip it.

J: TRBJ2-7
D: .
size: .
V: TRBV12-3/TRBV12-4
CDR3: CASSPGEGSYEQYF
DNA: TGTGCCAGCAGCCCTGGAGAGGGAAGCTACGAGCAGTACTTC

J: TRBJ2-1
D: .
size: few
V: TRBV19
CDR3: CASSIDGSSYNEQFF
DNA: TGTGCCAGTAGTATAGACGGGAGCTCCTACAATGAGCAGTTCTTC

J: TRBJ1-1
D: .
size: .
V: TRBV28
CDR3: CASRSLAQENTEAFF
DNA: TGTGCCAGCAGGAGCCTCGCGCAGGAGAACACTGAAGCTTTCTTT

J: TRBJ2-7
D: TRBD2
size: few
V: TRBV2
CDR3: CASSWGLAAREEQYF
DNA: TGTGCCAGCAGCTGGGGGTTAGCGGCGCGGGAGGAGCAGTACTTC

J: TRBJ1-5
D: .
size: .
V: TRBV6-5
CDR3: CASSYNGYGNQPQHF
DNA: TGTGCCAGCAGTTACAACGGTTACGGAAATCAGCCCCAGCATTTT

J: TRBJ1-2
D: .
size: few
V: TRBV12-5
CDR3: CASGYGLGNYGYTF
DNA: TGTGCTAGTGGTTATGGCCTGGGAAACTATGGCTACACCTTC

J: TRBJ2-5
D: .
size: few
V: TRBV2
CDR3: CASSDLRETQYF
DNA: TGTGCCAGCAGTGACCTGAGGGAGACCCAGTACTTC

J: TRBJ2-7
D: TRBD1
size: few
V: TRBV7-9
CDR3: CASSSVRDRAYEQYF
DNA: TGTGCCAGCAGTTCCGTGAGGGACAGAGCCTACGAGCAGTACTTC

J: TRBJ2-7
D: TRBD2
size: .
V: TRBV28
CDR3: CASSWASGTYEQYF
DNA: TGTGCCAGCAGTTGGGCTAGCGGAACCTACGAGCAGTACTTC

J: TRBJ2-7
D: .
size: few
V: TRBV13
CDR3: CASSFFTTEPYEQYF
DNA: TGTGCCAGCAGCTTTTTTACGACAGAGCCCTACGAGCAGTACTTC

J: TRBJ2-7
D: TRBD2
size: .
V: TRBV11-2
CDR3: CASSLFSSGSYEQYF
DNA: TGTGCCAGCAGCTTATTTTCTAGCGGGAGCTACGAGCAGTACTTC

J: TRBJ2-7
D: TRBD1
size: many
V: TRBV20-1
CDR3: CSARGPDRAYEQYF
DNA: TGCAGTGCTAGAGGCCCTGACAGGGCTTACGAGCAGTACTTC

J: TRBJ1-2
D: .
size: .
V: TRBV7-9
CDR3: CASSFGSGQHGYTF
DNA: TGTGCCAGCAGCTTTGGTTCAGGCCAGCATGGCTACACCTTC

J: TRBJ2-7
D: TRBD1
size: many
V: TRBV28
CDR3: CASSLVGQGPYEQYF
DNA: TGTGCCAGCAGTTTAGTGGGACAGGGACCCTACGAGCAGTACTTC

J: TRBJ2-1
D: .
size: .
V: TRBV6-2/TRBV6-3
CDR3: CASIPSPRDTYNEQFF
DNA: TGTGCCAGCATACCCTCTCCCCGGGACACATACAATGAGCAGTTCTTC

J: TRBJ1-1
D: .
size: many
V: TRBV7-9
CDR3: CASSFAQGETEAFF
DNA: TGTGCCAGCAGCTTTGCACAGGGAGAGACTGAAGCTTTCTTT

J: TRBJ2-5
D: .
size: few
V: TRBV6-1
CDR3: CASGLEGDDQETQYF
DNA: TGTGCCAGCGGGCTCGAGGGGGATGACCAAGAGACCCAGTACTTC

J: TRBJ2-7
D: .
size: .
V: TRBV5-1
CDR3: CASSLIWPYEQYF
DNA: TGCGCCAGCAGCTTGATATGGCCCTACGAGCAGTACTTC

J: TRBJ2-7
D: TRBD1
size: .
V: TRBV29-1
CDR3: CSARDSYTYEQYF
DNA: TGCAGCGCCCGGGACAGCTACACCTACGAGCAGTACTTC

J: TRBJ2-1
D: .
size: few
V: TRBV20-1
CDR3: CSARVAPGSYNEQFF
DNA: TGCAGTGCTAGAGTGGCGCCGGGCTCCTACAATGAGCAGTTCTTC

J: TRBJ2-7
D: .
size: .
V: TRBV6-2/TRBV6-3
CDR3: CASSPPTPEQYF
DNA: TGTGCCAGCAGCCCCCCTACCCCCGAGCAGTACTTC

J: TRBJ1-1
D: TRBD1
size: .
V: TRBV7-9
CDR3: CASSLVTGRNTEAFF
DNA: TGTGCCAGCAGCTTGGTGACAGGGAGGAACACTGAAGCTTTCTTT

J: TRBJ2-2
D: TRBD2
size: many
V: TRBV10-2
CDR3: CASSVIGLAENTGELFF
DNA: TGCGCCAGCAGTGTTATTGGACTAGCAGAAAACACCGGGGAGCTGTTTTTT

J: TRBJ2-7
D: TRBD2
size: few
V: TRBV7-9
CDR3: CASSPVAGGSYEQYF
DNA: TGTGCCAGCAGCCCGGTAGCGGGAGGCTCCTACGAGCAGTACTTC

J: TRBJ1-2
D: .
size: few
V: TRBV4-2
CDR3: CASSPRLQDSYGYTF
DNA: TGTGCCAGCAGCCCACGACTCCAGGACAGTTATGGCTACACCTTC

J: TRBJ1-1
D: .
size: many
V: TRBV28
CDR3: CASSPPYTEAFF
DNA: TGTGCCAGCAGTCCCCCGTACACTGAAGCTTTCTTT

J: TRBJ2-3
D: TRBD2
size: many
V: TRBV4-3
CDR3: CASSELEREAGDTQYF
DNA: TGCGCCAGCAGCGAACTCGAGCGGGAGGCGGGAGATACGCAGTATTTT

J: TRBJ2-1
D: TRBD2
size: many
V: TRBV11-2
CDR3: CASSPRRLSGSAYNEQFF
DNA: TGTGCCAGCAGCCCCCGGAGGTTGAGCGGGAGCGCCTACAATGAGCAGTTCTTC

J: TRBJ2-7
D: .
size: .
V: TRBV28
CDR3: CASSWRGRSYEQYF
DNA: TGTGCCAGCAGTTGGCGGGGCAGGTCCTACGAGCAGTACTTC

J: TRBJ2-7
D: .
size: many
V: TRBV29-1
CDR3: CSVVGGSYEQYF
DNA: TGCAGCGTTGTGGGGGGCTCCTACGAGCAGTACTTC

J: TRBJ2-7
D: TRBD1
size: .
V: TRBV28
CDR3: CASSFHRQGAYEQYF
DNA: TGTGCCAGCAGTTTTCACCGACAGGGGGCCTACGAGCAGTACTTC

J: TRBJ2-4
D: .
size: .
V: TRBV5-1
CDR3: CASSLGEGYDREGKNIQYF
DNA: TGCGCCAGCAGCTTGGGAGAAGGATACGACCGTGAGGGCAAAAACATTCAGTACTTC

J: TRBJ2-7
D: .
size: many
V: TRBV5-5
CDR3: CASSLPIPYEQYF
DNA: TGTGCCAGCAGCTTGCCTATCCCCTACGAGCAGTACTTC

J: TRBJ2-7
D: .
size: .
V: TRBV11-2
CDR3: CASSLGAGNPEQYF
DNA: TGTGCCAGCAGCTTAGGGGCCGGGAATCCCGAGCAGTACTTC

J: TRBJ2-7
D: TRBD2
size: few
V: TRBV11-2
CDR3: CASSSFPVAGGPFIAYEQYF
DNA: TGTGCCAGCAGCTCTTTTCCGGTAGCGGGAGGGCCTTTTATCGCCTACGAGCAGTACTTC

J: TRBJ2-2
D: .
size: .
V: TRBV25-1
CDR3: CASSPEGGRNTGELFF
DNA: TGTGCCAGCAGCCCGGAAGGGGGGCGGAACACCGGGGAGCTGTTTTTT

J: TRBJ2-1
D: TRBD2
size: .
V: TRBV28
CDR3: CASSLSRLALSSDEQFF
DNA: TGTGCCAGCAGTTTATCCAGACTAGCATTGTCATCCGATGAGCAGTTCTTC

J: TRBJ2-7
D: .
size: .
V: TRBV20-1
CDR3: CSARDFRREAYEQYF
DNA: TGCAGTGCTAGAGATTTTCGGCGGGAAGCCTACGAGCAGTACTTC

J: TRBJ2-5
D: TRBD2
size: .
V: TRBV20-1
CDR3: CSARDALAGLGETQYF
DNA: TGCAGTGCTAGAGATGCACTAGCGGGGTTAGGAGAGACCCAGTACTTC

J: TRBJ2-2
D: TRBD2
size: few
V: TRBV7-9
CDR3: CASRSQREGNTGELFF
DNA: TGTGCCAGCAGAAGCCAGCGGGAGGGAAACACCGGGGAGCTGTTTTTT

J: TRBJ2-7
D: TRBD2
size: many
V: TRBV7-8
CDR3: CASSFRLAGSYEQYF
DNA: TGTGCCAGCAGCTTTAGGCTAGCGGGTTCCTACGAGCAGTACTTC

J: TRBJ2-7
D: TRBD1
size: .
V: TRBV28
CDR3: CASSSRQGAPYEQYF
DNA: TGTGCCAGCAGTTCCAGACAGGGGGCTCCCTACGAGCAGTACTTC

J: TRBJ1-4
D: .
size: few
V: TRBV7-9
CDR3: CASSLWAGEKLFF
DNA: TGTGCCAGCAGCTTATGGGCAGGTGAAAAACTGTTTTTT

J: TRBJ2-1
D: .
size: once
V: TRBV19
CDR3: CASRSSYNEQFF
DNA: TGTGCCAGTAGGTCGAGTTACAATGAGCAGTTCTTC

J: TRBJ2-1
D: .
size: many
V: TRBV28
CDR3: CASSFSMGNNEQFF
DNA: TGTGCCAGCAGTTTTAGTATGGGGAACAATGAGCAGTTCTTC

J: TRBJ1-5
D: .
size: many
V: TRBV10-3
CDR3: CAISTGTNQPQHF
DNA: TGTGCCATCAGTACAGGGACCAATCAGCCCCAGCATTTT